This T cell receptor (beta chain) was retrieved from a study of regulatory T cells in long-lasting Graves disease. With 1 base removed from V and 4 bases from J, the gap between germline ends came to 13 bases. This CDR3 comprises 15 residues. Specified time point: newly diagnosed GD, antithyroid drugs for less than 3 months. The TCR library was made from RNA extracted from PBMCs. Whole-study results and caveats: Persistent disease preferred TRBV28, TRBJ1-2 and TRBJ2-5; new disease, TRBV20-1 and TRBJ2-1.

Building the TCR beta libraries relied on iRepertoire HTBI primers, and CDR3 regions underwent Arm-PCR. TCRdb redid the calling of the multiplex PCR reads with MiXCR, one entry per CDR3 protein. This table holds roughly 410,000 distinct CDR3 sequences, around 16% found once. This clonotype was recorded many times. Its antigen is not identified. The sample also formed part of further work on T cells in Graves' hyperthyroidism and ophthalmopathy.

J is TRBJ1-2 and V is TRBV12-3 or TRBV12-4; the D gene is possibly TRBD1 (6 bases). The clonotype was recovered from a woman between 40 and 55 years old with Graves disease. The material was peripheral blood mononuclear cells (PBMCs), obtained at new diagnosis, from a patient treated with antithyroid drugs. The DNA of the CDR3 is TGTGCCAGCAGTTTAGGGGGGGACATCACCTATGGCTACACCTTC. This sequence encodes CASSLGGDITYGYTF.